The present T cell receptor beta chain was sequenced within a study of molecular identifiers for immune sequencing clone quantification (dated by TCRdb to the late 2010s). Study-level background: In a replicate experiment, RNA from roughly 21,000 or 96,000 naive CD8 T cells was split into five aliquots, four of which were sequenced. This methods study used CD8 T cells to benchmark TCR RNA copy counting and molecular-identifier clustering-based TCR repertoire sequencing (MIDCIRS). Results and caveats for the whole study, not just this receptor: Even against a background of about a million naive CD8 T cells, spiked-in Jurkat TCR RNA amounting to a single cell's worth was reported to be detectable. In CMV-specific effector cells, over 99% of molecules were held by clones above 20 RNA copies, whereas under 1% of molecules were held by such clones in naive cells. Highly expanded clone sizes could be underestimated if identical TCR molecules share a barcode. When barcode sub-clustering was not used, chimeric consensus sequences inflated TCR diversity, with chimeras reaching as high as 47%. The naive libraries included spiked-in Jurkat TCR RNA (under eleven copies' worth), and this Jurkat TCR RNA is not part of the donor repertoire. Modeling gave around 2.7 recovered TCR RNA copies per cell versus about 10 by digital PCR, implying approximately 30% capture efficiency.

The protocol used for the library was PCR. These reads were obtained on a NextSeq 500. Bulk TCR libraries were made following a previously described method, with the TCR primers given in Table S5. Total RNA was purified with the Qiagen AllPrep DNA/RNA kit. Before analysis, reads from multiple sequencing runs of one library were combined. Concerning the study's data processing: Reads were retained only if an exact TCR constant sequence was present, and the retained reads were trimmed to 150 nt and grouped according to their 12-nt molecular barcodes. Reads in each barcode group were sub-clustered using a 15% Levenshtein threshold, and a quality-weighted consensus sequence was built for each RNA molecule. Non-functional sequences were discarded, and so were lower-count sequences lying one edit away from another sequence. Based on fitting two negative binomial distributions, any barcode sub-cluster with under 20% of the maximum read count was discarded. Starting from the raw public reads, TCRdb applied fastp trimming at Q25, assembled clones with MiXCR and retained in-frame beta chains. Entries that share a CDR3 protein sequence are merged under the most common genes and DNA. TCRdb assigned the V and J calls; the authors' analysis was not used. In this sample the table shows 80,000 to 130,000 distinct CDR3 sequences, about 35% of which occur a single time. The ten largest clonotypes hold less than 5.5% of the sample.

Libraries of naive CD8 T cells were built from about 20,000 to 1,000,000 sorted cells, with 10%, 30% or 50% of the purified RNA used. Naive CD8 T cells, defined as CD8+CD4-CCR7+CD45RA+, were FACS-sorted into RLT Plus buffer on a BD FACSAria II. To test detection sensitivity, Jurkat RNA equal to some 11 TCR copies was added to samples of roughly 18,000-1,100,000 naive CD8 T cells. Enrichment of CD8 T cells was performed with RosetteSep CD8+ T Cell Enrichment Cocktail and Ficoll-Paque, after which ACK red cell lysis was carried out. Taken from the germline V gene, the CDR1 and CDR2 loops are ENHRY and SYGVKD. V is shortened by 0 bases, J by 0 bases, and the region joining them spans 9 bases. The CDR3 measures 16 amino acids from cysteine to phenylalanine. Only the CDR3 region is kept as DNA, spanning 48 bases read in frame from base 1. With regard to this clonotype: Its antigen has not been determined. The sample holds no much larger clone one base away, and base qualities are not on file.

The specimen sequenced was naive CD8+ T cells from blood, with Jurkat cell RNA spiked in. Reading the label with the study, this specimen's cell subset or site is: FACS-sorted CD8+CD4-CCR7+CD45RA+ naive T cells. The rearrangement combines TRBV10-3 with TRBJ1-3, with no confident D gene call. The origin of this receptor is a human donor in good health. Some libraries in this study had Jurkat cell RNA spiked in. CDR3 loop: CAISESRGNSGNTIYF. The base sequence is TGTGCCATCAGTGAGTCACGGGGTAACTCTGGAAACACCATATATTTT.